These 20 T cell receptor beta chains were sequenced from one sample in a study of T cell responses to AZD1222 COVID-19 vaccine. TCRdb's table, derived via immunoSEQ multiplex PCR, lists solely in-frame clones and lacks some. The sample records about 84,000 clones, 85% to 90% being singletons. The sample was peripheral blood, taken 28 days after the second AZD1222 dose. These receptors originate from an adult who received the AZD1222 COVID-19 vaccine.

The gene calls are TRBV5-4 and TRBJ2-3, with 10 bases matching TRBD2. Trimming cost V 4 bases and J 1 base; bases outside gene matches: 3. In germline, CDR1 is SGHNT, CDR2 YYREEE (reference sequence). The CDR3 sequence is 15 residues long. The CDR3 region is CASSAGTSGTDTQYF. CDR3 sequence (DNA): TGTGCCAGCAGCGCCGGGACTAGCGGCACAGATACGCAGTATTTT.

This clone was seen only once. The chain has TRBV2 and TRBJ1-6; TRBD1 matches at 7 bases. Germline CDR1 and CDR2: SNHLY and FYNNEI. This CDR3 is 15 amino acids long. Trimming at V came to 6 bases and at J to 0 bases, leaving 2 bases not matched to a gene. CDR3 in DNA: TGTGCCAGCAGGGGACAGAGCTCCTATAATTCACCCCTCCACTTT. Its protein is CASRGQSSYNSPLHF.

This chain links TRBV7-8 with TRBJ2-2, with no clear D. This CDR3 has 12 amino acids. The germline V gene encodes CDR1 SGHVS and CDR2 FQNEAQ. V was pared by 6 bases and J by 7 bases, with 9 bases between. The CDR3 region is CASSPMGGELFF. The CDR3 nucleotides read TGTGCCAGCAGTCCGATGGGCGGGGAGCTGTTTTTT.

V and J are TRBV15 and TRBJ1-1; 7 bases are a match to TRBD1. From germline, CDR1 is LNHNV and CDR2 YYDKDF (reference sequence). CDR3 length: 14 amino acids. The V segment lost 2 bases and the J segment 5 bases; nucleotides outside the gene matches: 5. In nucleotides, the CDR3 is TGTGCCACCAGCAGACCTGCGACAGGGACTGAAGCTTTCTTT. This translates into CATSRPATGTEAFF.

The chain recombines TRBV3-1 (or the pseudogene TRBV3-2) with TRBJ1-4; D gene ambiguous. CDR3 length: 15 residues. V was clipped by 1 base and J by 7 bases, with 13 bases between them. Germline CDR1 is LGHDT and CDR2 is YNNKEL (reference sequence). The CDR3 region is CASSQVGGLGEKLFF. CDR3 in DNA: TGTGCCAGCAGCCAAGTCGGAGGGTTAGGTGAAAAACTGTTTTTT.

This chain links TRBV5-1 with TRBJ1-5; weak D call: TRBD1 (6 bases). Trimming left V 4 bases short and J 3 bases short, with 11 bases between. There are 14 residues in the CDR3. Germline V gene sequence: CDR1 SGHRS, CDR2 YFSETQ. This CDR3 is CASSTGQLNQPQHF. Written as DNA, the CDR3 is TGCGCCAGCAGCACCGGACAGCTCAATCAGCCCCAGCATTTT.

The chain combines TRBV28 with TRBJ2-5, with TRBD2 identical over 11 bases. V was clipped by 5 bases and J by 6 bases; unmatched bases: 14. The CDR3 has 17 residues. Germline CDR1 reads MDHEN; CDR2 reads SYDVKM. CDR3 sequence (DNA): TGTGCCAGCAGTCCGTCGACTAGCGGGGTGGGTATAAAGACCCAGTACTTC. Its translation: CASSPSTSGVGIKTQYF.

The genes are TRBV3-1 (or the pseudogene TRBV3-2) and TRBJ2-1, with TRBD2 matching over 14 bases. The CDR3 totals 17 residues. Trimming at V came to 3 bases and at J to 4 bases, leaving 5 bases not matched to a gene. From germline, CDR1 is LGHDT and CDR2 YNNKEL (reference sequence). CDR3 sequence reads: CASSQGTSGGVYNEQFF. The CDR3 DNA reads TGTGCCAGCAGCCAGGGGACTAGCGGGGGAGTTTACAATGAGCAGTTCTTC.

The chain is built from TRBV13 and TRBJ1-5; tentative D call: TRBD1 (6 bases). The germline V and J ends were trimmed by 3 bases and 1 base, with 10 bases remaining between them. CDR1 PRHDT and CDR2 FYEKMQ come from the germline V gene (reference sequence). The CDR3 extends over 15 amino acids. CDR3 nucleotide sequence: TGTGCCAGCAGCTTGGGGGGGCGAAGCAATCAGCCCCAGCATTTT. This gives the protein CASSLGGRSNQPQHF.

DNA of the CDR3: TGTGCCAGCAGCGTAGATAGCGGCTCAGATACGCAGTATTTT. Its protein product is CASSVDSGSDTQYF. This sequence joins TRBV9 and TRBJ2-3, with D tentatively TRBD2 (6 bases). The ends were cut back, 0 bases at V and 4 bases at J, with 9 bases in the middle. The length of the CDR3 is 14 residues. Germline CDR1 SGDLS, CDR2 YYNGEE.

V usage is TRBV24-1 and J usage is TRBJ1-4; tentatively, D is TRBD1 (5 bases). Trimming took off 4 bases at V and 6 bases at J, with 17 bases between the two ends. The CDR3 is 16 residues long. Germline V CDR1 and CDR2: KGHDR, SFDVKD. In DNA form, the CDR3 reads TGTGCCACCAGTGACTCACCCGGGACCCCAGATGAAAAACTGTTTTTT. Translating gives CATSDSPGTPDEKLFF.

V gene TRBV5-1 combines with J gene TRBJ2-2; D is uncertain. Trimming shortened V by 4 bases and J by 7 bases, and 14 bases separated the two germline ends. The CDR3 runs to 14 residues. Germline CDR1 SGHRS, CDR2 YFSETQ. The CDR3 coding sequence is TGCGCCAGCAGCCCCGATTCACGCCTCGGGGAGCTGTTTTTT. It is translated as CASSPDSRLGELFF.

This chain links TRBV27 with TRBJ2-2, with D hard to call. The CDR3 contains 17 residues. Germline assignment: CDR1 MNHEY and CDR2 SMNVEV (reference sequence). Deletions cut 5 bases from V and 0 bases from J, with 16 bases between. Here the CDR3 DNA reads TGTGCCAGCAGTCCCCGCGGATCACTCGCGAACACCGGGGAGCTGTTTTTT. This translates into CASSPRGSLANTGELFF.

V and J are TRBV6-5 and TRBJ2-7; TRBD1 might be the D (7 bases). This CDR3 is built from 15 residues. V lost 2 bases and J lost 3, with 14 bases in between. The germline CDR1 and CDR2 sequences are MNHEY and SVGAGI. The CDR3 sequence is CASSYAAGQLYEQYF. The CDR3 nucleotides read TGTGCCAGCAGTTACGCGGCGGGACAGCTCTACGAGCAGTACTTC.

This chain uses TRBV7-9 with TRBJ1-6, with 9 bases matching TRBD1. This CDR3 is 17 amino acids long. V lost 0 bases, J lost 9 bases, and 9 bases stayed unmatched. CDR1 is SEHNR, CDR2 FQNEAQ, per germline (reference sequence). As DNA, the CDR3 is TGTGCCAGCAGCTTAGCGGGAACACAGGGGGCGGTTTCACCCCTCCACTTT. It encodes CASSLAGTQGAVSPLHF.

The V and J genes are TRBV7-2 and TRBJ2-3; 10 nucleotides align to TRBD2. The germline gives CDR1 SGHTA, CDR2 FQGNSA. The CDR3 sequence is 16 residues long. V lost 2 bases and J lost 1; bases outside the gene matches: 3. CDR3 residues: CASSLRLAGGTDTQYF. CDR3 DNA: TGTGCCAGCAGCTTAAGGCTAGCGGGGGGCACAGATACGCAGTATTTT.

V gene TRBV11-2 combines with J gene TRBJ1-1; TRBD1 aligns across 7 bases. Germline V gene lookup returns CDR1 SGHAT and CDR2 FQNNGV. The CDR3 runs to 16 residues. V was pared by 5 bases and J by 4 bases, with 13 bases of the junction left unmatched. As DNA, the CDR3 is TGTGCCAGCAGCCCAATCCGCACAGGGGTGGTCACTGAAGCTTTCTTT. Amino acids: CASSPIRTGVVTEAFF.

V usage is TRBV3-1 (or the pseudogene TRBV3-2) and J usage is TRBJ2-3, with unresolved D. The CDR3 length is 16 residues. Germline V gene sequence: CDR1 LGHDT, CDR2 YNNKEL (reference sequence). Trimming shortened V by 1 base and J by 1 base, and 12 bases separated the two germline ends. For the CDR3, the DNA is TGTGCCAGCAGCCAAGGACCGGGTACCGGCACAGATACGCAGTATTTT. It codes for CASSQGPGTGTDTQYF.

V usage is TRBV27 and J usage is TRBJ2-3; 9 bases line up with TRBD1. Germline V gene sequence: CDR1 MNHEY, CDR2 SMNVEV (reference sequence). This CDR3 contains 13 residues. The V segment lost 3 bases and the J segment 5 bases; nucleotides outside the gene matches: 0. CDR3 DNA sequence: TGTGCCAGCAGTTTGGACAGGGGAGATACGCAGTATTTT. Translation: CASSLDRGDTQYF.

The chain uses TRBV11-2 and TRBJ1-5; tentative D call: TRBD1 (5 bases). V was shortened by 1 base and J by 2 bases, with 12 bases between the two germline ends. In germline, CDR1 is SGHAT, CDR2 FQNNGV. This CDR3 comprises 16 residues. CDR3: CASSLAGVWCNQPQHF. CDR3 coding DNA: TGTGCCAGCAGCTTAGCGGGGGTGTGGTGCAATCAGCCCCAGCATTTT.